This TCR beta chain emerged from a study of sequential checkpoint blockade in melanoma. Treatment of the sample: randomized to nivolumab then ipilimumab (arm A) or the reverse (arm B). No patient had prior DNA-damaging chemotherapy. The repertoire was sequenced with immunoSEQ multiplex PCR; TCRdb's copy has only in-frame clones and lacks some. This sample has approximately 18,000 clones, with approximately 72% found just once. Sequenced here: CD8+ T cells sorted from blood (inferred from file names), sampled from a patient given nivolumab and ipilimumab in sequence. The receptor's source is a human donor with melanoma.

Here the CDR3 DNA reads TGTGCCAGCAGCGCCTTTGTTAGCGGGGCCTACGAGCAGTACTTC. This translates into CASSAFVSGAYEQYF. V and J are TRBV9 and TRBJ2-5, with 8 bases that match TRBD2. The J call may be wrong; the DNA end is better matched by TRBJ2-7. The germline V gene encodes CDR1 SGDLS and CDR2 YYNGEE. The length of the CDR3 is 15 residues.